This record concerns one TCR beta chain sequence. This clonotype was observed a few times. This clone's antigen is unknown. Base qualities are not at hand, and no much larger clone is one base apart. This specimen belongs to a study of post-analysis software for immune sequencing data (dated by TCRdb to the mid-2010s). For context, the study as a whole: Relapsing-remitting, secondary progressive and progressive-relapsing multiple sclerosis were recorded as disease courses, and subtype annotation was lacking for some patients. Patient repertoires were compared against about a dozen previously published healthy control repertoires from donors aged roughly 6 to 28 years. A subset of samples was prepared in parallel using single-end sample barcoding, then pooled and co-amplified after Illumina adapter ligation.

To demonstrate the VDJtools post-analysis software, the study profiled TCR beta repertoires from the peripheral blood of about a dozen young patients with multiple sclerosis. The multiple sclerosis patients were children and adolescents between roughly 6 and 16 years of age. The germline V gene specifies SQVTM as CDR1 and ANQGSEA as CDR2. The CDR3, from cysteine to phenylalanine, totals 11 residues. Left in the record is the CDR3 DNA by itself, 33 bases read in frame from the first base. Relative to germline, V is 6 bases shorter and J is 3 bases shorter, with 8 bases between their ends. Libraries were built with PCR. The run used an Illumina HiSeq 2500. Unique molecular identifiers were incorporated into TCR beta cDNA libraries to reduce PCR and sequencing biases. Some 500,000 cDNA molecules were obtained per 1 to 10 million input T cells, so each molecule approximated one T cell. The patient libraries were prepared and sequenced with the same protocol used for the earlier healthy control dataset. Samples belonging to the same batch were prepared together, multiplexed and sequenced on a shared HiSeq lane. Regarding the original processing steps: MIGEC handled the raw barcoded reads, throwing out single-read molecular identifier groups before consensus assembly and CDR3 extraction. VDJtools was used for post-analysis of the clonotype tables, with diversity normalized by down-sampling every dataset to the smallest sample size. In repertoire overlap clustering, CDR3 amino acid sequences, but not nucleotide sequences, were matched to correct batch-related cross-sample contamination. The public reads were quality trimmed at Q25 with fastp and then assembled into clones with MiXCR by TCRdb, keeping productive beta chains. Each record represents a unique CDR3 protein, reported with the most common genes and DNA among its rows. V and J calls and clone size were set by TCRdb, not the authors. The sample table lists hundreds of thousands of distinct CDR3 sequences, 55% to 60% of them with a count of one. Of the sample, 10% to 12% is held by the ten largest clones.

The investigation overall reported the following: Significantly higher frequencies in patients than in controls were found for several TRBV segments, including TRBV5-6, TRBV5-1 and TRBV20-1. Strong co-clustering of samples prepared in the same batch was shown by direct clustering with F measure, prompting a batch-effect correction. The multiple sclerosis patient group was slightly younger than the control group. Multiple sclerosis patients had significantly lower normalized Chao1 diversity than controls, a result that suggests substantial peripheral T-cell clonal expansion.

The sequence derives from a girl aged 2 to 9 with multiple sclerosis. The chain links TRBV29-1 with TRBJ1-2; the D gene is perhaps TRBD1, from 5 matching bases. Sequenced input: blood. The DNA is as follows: TGCAGCGTGACAGATGACTATGGCTACACCTTC. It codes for CSVTDDYGYTF.